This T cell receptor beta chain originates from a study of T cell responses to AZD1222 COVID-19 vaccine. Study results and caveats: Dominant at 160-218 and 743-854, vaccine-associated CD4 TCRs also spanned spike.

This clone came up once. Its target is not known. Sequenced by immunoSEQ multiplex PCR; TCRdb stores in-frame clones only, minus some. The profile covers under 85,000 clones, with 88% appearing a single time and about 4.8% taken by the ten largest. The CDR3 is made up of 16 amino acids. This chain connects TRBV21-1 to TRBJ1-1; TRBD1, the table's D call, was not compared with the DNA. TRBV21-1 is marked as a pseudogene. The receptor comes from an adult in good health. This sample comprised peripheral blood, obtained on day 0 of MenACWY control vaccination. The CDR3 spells CASSKALAQRSCEAFF. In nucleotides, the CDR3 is TGTGCCAGCAGCAAAGCGCTGGCCCAAAGATCGTGTGAAGCTTTCTTT.